A selection of T cell receptor beta chains follows, all from one sample in a study of blood T cell repertoires in COVID-19. Produced via immunoSEQ multiplex PCR; TCRdb's table is partial and in-frame only. The sample holds 220,000 or so clones, more than 70% seen once. What was sequenced was peripheral blood. Receptors originate from a woman of 80 years or more with acute or convalescent COVID-19. Each CDR3 is given with its conserved first and last residue. A D gene is named only where the DNA matches it firmly. Expanded clones are given a class, and other clones once, few, many or no size at all.

clone size: NA; J gene: TRBJ1-5; D gene: NA; V gene: TRBV18; CDR3 protein: CASSLPPPQPQHF; CDR3 DNA: TGTGCCAGCTCACTCCCCCCTCCTCAGCCCCAGCATTTT
clone size: NA; J gene: TRBJ1-1; D gene: NA; V gene: TRBV29-1; CDR3 protein: CSAARGGGNTEAFF; CDR3 DNA: TGCAGCGCCGCAAGGGGAGGTGGGAACACTGAAGCTTTCTTT
clone size: NA; J gene: TRBJ2-7; D gene: TRBD1; V gene: TRBV10-3; CDR3 protein: CANARDRGQGEQYF; CDR3 DNA: TGTGCCAACGCCCGGGACAGGGGGCAAGGAGAGCAGTACTTC
clone size: NA; J gene: TRBJ1-1; D gene: NA; V gene: TRBV27; CDR3 protein: CASSSGASDTEAFF; CDR3 DNA: TGTGCCAGCAGTTCAGGGGCTTCGGACACTGAAGCTTTCTTT
clone size: NA; J gene: TRBJ2-2; D gene: NA; V gene: TRBV5-1; CDR3 protein: CASSRTQGYTGELFF; CDR3 DNA: TGCGCCAGCAGCAGGACACAGGGTTACACCGGGGAGCTGTTTTTT
clone size: few; J gene: TRBJ1-2; D gene: NA; V gene: TRBV4-1; CDR3 protein: CASSQEEGVANYGYTF; CDR3 DNA: TGCGCCAGCAGCCAAGAGGAGGGAGTTGCTAACTATGGCTACACCTTC
clone size: NA; J gene: TRBJ2-3; D gene: NA; V gene: TRBV25-1; CDR3 protein: CASSGTTVGADTQYF; CDR3 DNA: TGTGCCAGCAGCGGTACTACGGTGGGAGCAGATACGCAGTATTTT
clone size: once; J gene: TRBJ2-7; D gene: NA; V gene: TRBV19; CDR3 protein: CASSQGHSSYEQYF; CDR3 DNA: TGTGCCAGTAGTCAAGGACATAGCTCCTACGAGCAGTACTTC
clone size: NA; J gene: TRBJ1-1; D gene: NA; V gene: TRBV4-1; CDR3 protein: CASSQTRTVRPEAFF; CDR3 DNA: TGCGCCAGCAGCCAAACTAGGACAGTACGTCCTGAAGCTTTCTTT
clone size: once; J gene: TRBJ2-5; D gene: NA; V gene: TRBV28; CDR3 protein: CASSSDEPETQYF; CDR3 DNA: TGTGCCAGCAGTTCAGATGAACCTGAGACCCAGTACTTC
clone size: NA; J gene: TRBJ1-2; D gene: NA; V gene: TRBV7-2; CDR3 protein: CASSLANRVEGYTF; CDR3 DNA: TGTGCCAGCAGCTTAGCGAACAGGGTGGAGGGCTACACCTTC
clone size: NA; J gene: TRBJ1-6; D gene: NA; V gene: TRBV6-1; CDR3 protein: CASRPGLGYNSPLHF; CDR3 DNA: TGTGCCAGCAGACCAGGGCTTGGCTATAATTCACCCCTCCACTTT
clone size: NA; J gene: TRBJ1-2; D gene: NA; V gene: TRBV6-5; CDR3 protein: CALASGQLINYGYTF; CDR3 DNA: TGTGCCCTGGCGAGTGGACAGCTCATTAACTATGGCTACACCTTC
clone size: NA; J gene: TRBJ2-1; D gene: NA; V gene: TRBV6-5; CDR3 protein: CASRFGNNEQFF; CDR3 DNA: TGTGCCAGCAGGTTCGGTAACAATGAGCAGTTCTTC
clone size: NA; J gene: TRBJ1-4; D gene: TRBD1; V gene: TRBV3-1/TRBV3-2; CDR3 protein: CASSETGAKEKLFF; CDR3 DNA: TGTGCCAGCAGCGAGACAGGGGCGAAAGAAAAACTGTTTTTT
clone size: few; J gene: TRBJ2-2; D gene: NA; V gene: TRBV7-3; CDR3 protein: CASSLRAGTPGLAGELFF; CDR3 DNA: TGTGCCAGCAGCTTAAGGGCCGGGACACCCGGGTTGGCCGGGGAGCTGTTTTTT
clone size: NA; J gene: TRBJ1-5; D gene: TRBD1; V gene: TRBV18; CDR3 protein: CASSQRQGNSNQPQHF; CDR3 DNA: TGTGCCAGCTCACAGAGACAGGGGAATAGCAATCAGCCCCAGCATTTT
clone size: NA; J gene: TRBJ1-1; D gene: NA; V gene: TRBV7-9; CDR3 protein: CASSLNTEAFF; CDR3 DNA: TGTGCCAGCAGCCTAAACACTGAAGCTTTCTTT
clone size: NA; J gene: TRBJ2-1; D gene: NA; V gene: TRBV7-2; CDR3 protein: CASSLGLSINNEQFF; CDR3 DNA: TGTGCCAGCAGCTTAGGACTCTCTATTAACAATGAGCAGTTCTTC
clone size: NA; J gene: TRBJ1-5; D gene: NA; V gene: TRBV2; CDR3 protein: CASSDGGAGNQPQHF; CDR3 DNA: TGTGCCAGCAGTGACGGAGGGGCCGGCAATCAGCCCCAGCATTTT
clone size: few; J gene: TRBJ1-6; D gene: TRBD1; V gene: TRBV7-3; CDR3 protein: CASSLRQGRNSPLHF; CDR3 DNA: TGTGCCAGCAGCTTGCGACAGGGGAGAAATTCACCCCTCCACTTT
clone size: NA; J gene: TRBJ1-5; D gene: NA; V gene: TRBV19; CDR3 protein: CASSPGEYSNQPQHF; CDR3 DNA: TGTGCCAGTAGCCCCGGGGAATATAGCAATCAGCCCCAGCATTTT
clone size: NA; J gene: TRBJ1-1; D gene: NA; V gene: TRBV21-1; CDR3 protein: CASSKVQGDKTPNTEAFF; CDR3 DNA: TGTGCCAGCAGCAAAGTTCAAGGGGATAAGACCCCGAACACTGAAGCTTTCTTT
clone size: NA; J gene: TRBJ2-7; D gene: NA; V gene: TRBV5-1; CDR3 protein: CASSPAGNYEQYF; CDR3 DNA: TGCGCCAGCAGCCCGGCGGGGAACTACGAGCAGTACTTC
clone size: NA; J gene: TRBJ2-1; D gene: TRBD1; V gene: TRBV11-3; CDR3 protein: CASSLHPWTGSNEQFF; CDR3 DNA: TGTGCCAGCAGCTTACACCCCTGGACAGGGTCCAATGAGCAGTTCTTC
clone size: NA; J gene: TRBJ1-3; D gene: NA; V gene: TRBV11-3; CDR3 protein: CASSYLAGVGNTIYF; CDR3 DNA: TGTGCCAGCAGCTATTTGGCAGGGGTTGGAAACACCATATATTTT
clone size: NA; J gene: TRBJ2-4; D gene: NA; V gene: TRBV27; CDR3 protein: CASSPRAKNIQYF; CDR3 DNA: TGTGCCAGCAGTCCCCGGGCCAAAAACATTCAGTACTTC
clone size: once; J gene: TRBJ2-1; D gene: TRBD2; V gene: TRBV18; CDR3 protein: CASSPVSGGAGEQFF; CDR3 DNA: TGTGCCAGCTCACCTGTTAGCGGGGGAGCCGGGGAGCAGTTCTTC
clone size: NA; J gene: TRBJ2-1; D gene: NA; V gene: TRBV2; CDR3 protein: CASYPGTYNEQFF; CDR3 DNA: TGTGCCTCTTATCCAGGTACCTACAATGAGCAGTTCTTC
clone size: NA; J gene: TRBJ1-1; D gene: NA; V gene: TRBV7-3; CDR3 protein: CASSLKARKQENTEAFF; CDR3 DNA: TGTGCCAGCAGCTTAAAAGCCAGGAAACAAGAAAACACTGAAGCTTTCTTT
clone size: NA; J gene: TRBJ1-3; D gene: NA; V gene: TRBV11-2; CDR3 protein: CASSYDSLSGNTIYF; CDR3 DNA: TGTGCCAGCAGTTATGACAGCCTCTCTGGAAACACCATATATTTT
clone size: few; J gene: TRBJ1-1; D gene: NA; V gene: TRBV10-1; CDR3 protein: CASSGGRRF; CDR3 DNA: TGCGCCAGCAGTGGCGGTCGGCGCTTT